This T cell receptor (beta chain) was recorded in a study of regulatory T cells in long-lasting Graves disease. Findings of the study overall: Newly diagnosed Graves' patients exceeded persistent ones in TCR diversity. The work looked only at peripheral blood and did not look at thyroid tissue.

Trimming removed 0 bases from V and 0 bases from J, with 9 bases in between. Per germline, CDR1 SEHNR and CDR2 FQNEAQ (reference sequence). CDR3 length equals 17 residues. iRepertoire HTBI primers and Arm-PCR of CDR3 regions built TCR beta libraries. TCRdb re-called the multiplex PCR reads through MiXCR, storing one row per CDR3 protein. The profile shows hundreds of thousands of distinct CDR3 sequences, about 20% of them singletons. This clonotype came up a few times. Its antigen is currently unknown. Time point meaning: persistent/refractory GD, antithyroid drugs over 5 years with positive TRAb. Generation of the TCR library employed RNA extracted from PBMCs. The collection involved drawing nine milliliters of peripheral blood into EDTA tubes.

The receptor's source is a female donor with Graves disease. The specimen was peripheral blood mononuclear cells (PBMCs), collected when the disease was refractory, from a patient treated with antithyroid drugs. This chain links TRBV7-9 with TRBJ1-6, with no clear D. The CDR3 DNA is TGTGCCAGCAGCTTAGCTACGTCGAGCTCCTATAATTCACCCCTCCACTTT. Translated: CASSLATSSSYNSPLHF.